These 11 T cell receptor beta chains were sequenced from one sample in a study of regulatory T cells in long-lasting Graves disease. The time point was: newly diagnosed GD, antithyroid drugs for less than 3 months. The TCR library was made from RNA that had been extracted from PBMCs in TRIzol. Arm-PCR with iRepertoire HTBI primers amplified the CDR3 regions for these TCR beta libraries. TCRdb recomputed calls from the multiplex PCR reads with MiXCR, one row per CDR3 protein. The data show 510,000 or so distinct CDR3 sequences, with about 11% seen just once and more than 8% held by the top ten. This sample was also put to use in a study of T cells in Graves' hyperthyroidism and ophthalmopathy.

Sample: peripheral blood mononuclear cells (PBMCs), taken at new diagnosis, from a patient treated with antithyroid drugs. The receptors shown here come from a woman in her twenties or thirties with Graves disease.

A few counts support this clonotype. The chain recombines TRBV7-2 with TRBJ1-1, with 9 bases aligning to TRBD1. J gave up 10 bases and V 7 bases, and 16 bases lay outside the gene matches. Germline V gene lookup returns CDR1 SGHTA and CDR2 FQGNSA. CDR3 length: 15 residues. The CDR3 sequence: CASTTRGKTGGRAFF. The CDR3 DNA sequence: TGTGCCAGCACTACTAGGGGGAAGACAGGGGGTAGAGCTTTCTTT.

This clonotype was detected a few times. V is TRBV7-2 and J is TRBJ2-6, with D unresolved. CDR1 and CDR2 from the germline V gene are SGHTA and FQGNSA. The ends were cut back, 3 bases at V and 1 base at J, with 7 bases in the middle. CDR3 length equals 15 residues. CDR3 sequence: CASSFQSSGANVLTF. Written as DNA, the CDR3 is TGTGCCAGCAGCTTCCAGAGTTCTGGGGCCAACGTCCTGACTTTC.

This clonotype was observed many times. The J gene is TRBJ2-2, the V gene TRBV11-3; D is possibly TRBD1 (6 bases). There are 14 residues in the CDR3. Trimming took 6 bases from V and 2 from J, leaving 10 bases between them. CDR1 is SGHNT and CDR2 is YENEEA in the germline V gene. CDR3 sequence: CASRPGTNTGELFF. CDR3 in DNA: TGTGCCAGCAGGCCAGGGACAAACACCGGGGAGCTGTTTTTT.

In this sample, this clonotype turned up many times. The rearrangement links TRBV5-5 to TRBJ2-5, with no clear D. The CDR3 has 13 residues. V lost 1 base, J lost 5 bases, and 9 bases lay in between. In germline, CDR1 is SGHKS, CDR2 YYEKEE (reference sequence). The CDR3: CASSLTVRETQYF. The CDR3 DNA reads as TGTGCCAGCAGCTTGACAGTCCGTGAGACCCAGTACTTC.

This clonotype appeared many times. The chain employs TRBV7-8 and TRBJ2-7; maybe TRBD2 (5 bases). The CDR3 runs 14 residues. The germline gives CDR1 SGHVS, CDR2 FQNEAQ. Trimming shortened V by 4 bases and J by 4 bases, and 14 bases separated the two germline ends. The DNA for the CDR3 is TGTGCCAGCAGCTCCCGGGATTTCCTTTACGAGCAGTACTTC. Protein sequence: CASSSRDFLYEQYF.

This clonotype has a count of ten or more. This rearrangement joins TRBV12-3 or TRBV12-4 to TRBJ1-2; 8 nucleotides align to TRBD1. The CDR3 extends over 15 amino acids. The V segment lost 6 bases and the J segment 4 bases; nucleotides outside the gene matches: 10. The DNA of the CDR3 is TGTGCCAGCAGCAAATCCCGGACAGGGAGCTATGGCTACACCTTC. Translation gives CASSKSRTGSYGYTF.

This clonotype has ten or more counts. The V gene is TRBV27, the J gene TRBJ1-2; D may be TRBD1 (5 bases). The CDR3 is made up of 15 amino acids. V shed 5 bases and J shed 4 bases, with 17 bases lying between them. Per germline, CDR1 MNHEY and CDR2 SMNVEV (reference sequence). The CDR3 DNA reads TGTGCCAGCAGTCCCTCCGTGGCAGGGAGCTATGGCTACACCTTC. Translating it yields CASSPSVAGSYGYTF.

This clonotype was counted ten times or more. The chain uses TRBV20-1 and TRBJ1-1, with D uncertain. The CDR3 is 14 amino acids. V was trimmed by 0 bases and J by 4 bases, leaving 12 bases between them. The germline gives CDR1 DFQATT, CDR2 SNEGSKA (reference sequence). The CDR3 spells CSARDALQPTEAFF. CDR3 nucleotides: TGCAGTGCTAGAGACGCCCTCCAACCCACTGAAGCTTTCTTT.

In its sample, this clonotype was seen many times. This chain connects TRBV27 to TRBJ2-7; 9 bases align to TRBD2. Germline V gives CDR1 MNHEY, CDR2 SMNVEV (reference sequence). This CDR3 spans 17 amino acids. The junction had 14 bases not matched to a gene; V was cut back by 5 bases and J by 3 bases. The CDR3 is CASSPERSGLASYEQYF. In nucleotides, the CDR3 is TGTGCCAGCAGTCCGGAAAGATCTGGACTAGCGAGCTACGAGCAGTACTTC.

The chain recombines TRBV5-1 with TRBJ1-4; D is undetermined. In germline, CDR1 is SGHRS, CDR2 YFSETQ. With 1 base removed from V and 5 bases from J, the gap between germline ends came to 6 bases. The CDR3 totals 13 residues. DNA for the CDR3: TGCGCCAGCAGCTTGCAGAGAAATGAAAAACTGTTTTTT. It codes for CASSLQRNEKLFF.

In regard to this clonotype: This clone may be a read error of a much larger clone one base away. The CDR3 loop reads CASSQPGGLRGCTF. The DNA for the CDR3 is TGTGCCAGCAGCCAGCCAGGGGGATTACGGGGCTGCACCTTC. The V and J genes are TRBV3-1 and TRBJ1-2, with 7 bases matching TRBD1. The germline CDR1 and CDR2 sequences are LGHDT and YNNKEL (reference sequence). CDR3 length equals 14 residues.